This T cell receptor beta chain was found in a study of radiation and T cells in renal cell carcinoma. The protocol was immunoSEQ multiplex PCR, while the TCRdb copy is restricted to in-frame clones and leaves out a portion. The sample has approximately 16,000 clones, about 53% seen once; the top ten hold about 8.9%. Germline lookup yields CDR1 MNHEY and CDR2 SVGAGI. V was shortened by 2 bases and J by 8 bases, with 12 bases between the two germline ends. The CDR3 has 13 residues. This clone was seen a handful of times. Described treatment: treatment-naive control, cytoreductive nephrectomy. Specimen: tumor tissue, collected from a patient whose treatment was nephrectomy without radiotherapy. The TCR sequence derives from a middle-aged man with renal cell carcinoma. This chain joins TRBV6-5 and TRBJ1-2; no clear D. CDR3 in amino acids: CASSYSLREGYTF. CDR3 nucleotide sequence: TGTGCCAGCAGTTACAGCCTCCGGGAAGGCTACACCTTC.